Presented here are 15 T cell receptor beta chains from one specimen sequenced in a study of blood T cell repertoires in COVID-19. Here immunoSEQ multiplex PCR was the method, and the copy in TCRdb shows in-frame clones only, minus some. This table has 180,000 or so clones, around 80% appearing once. Sequencing used peripheral blood. Receptors were obtained from a man in his fifties who had recovered from COVID-19.

The chain joins TRBV9 to TRBJ2-3, with a possible D match to TRBD1 (5 bases). The CDR3 totals 19 residues. V lost 3 bases to trimming and J lost 3 bases, with 26 bases between them. The germline V gene has CDR1 SGDLS and CDR2 YYNGEE. Here the CDR3 reads CASSDPTKQDPNPTDTQYF. In nucleotides, the CDR3 is TGTGCCAGCAGCGACCCCACCAAACAGGACCCCAACCCGACAGATACGCAGTATTTT.

This chain connects TRBV19 to TRBJ2-7; 8 bases align to TRBD2. CDR3 length equals 14 residues. With 7 bases clipped from V and 5 bases from J, the junction kept 10 bases outside the gene matches. Germline V gene data show CDR1 as LNHDA and CDR2 as SQIVND (reference sequence). The CDR3 DNA reads as TGTGCCAGTACCCCAGGGACTAGGGCCCACGAGCAGTACTTC. Amino acids: CASTPGTRAHEQYF. The full variable domain, rest sourced from reference TRBV19 and TRBJ2-7, is DGGITQSPKYLFRKEGQNVTLSCEQNLNHDAMYWYRQDPGQGLRLIYYSQIVNDFQKGDIAEGYSVSREKKESFPLTVTSAQKNPTAFYLCASTPGTRAHEQYFGPGTRLTVT.

The rearrangement joins TRBV7-2 to TRBJ1-2; 7 nucleotides agree with TRBD1. The J segment lost 5 bases and the V segment lost 6 bases, leaving 6 bases of the junction unmatched. This CDR3 is built from 13 residues. CDR1 and CDR2 from the germline V gene are SGHTA and FQGNSA. The CDR3 is CASSPDRTYGYTF. CDR3 nucleotide sequence: TGTGCCAGCAGTCCGGACAGGACTTATGGCTACACCTTC.

This chain joins TRBV6-1 and TRBJ2-5, with 9 nucleotides matching TRBD2. CDR1 is MNHNS, CDR2 SASEGT, per germline. The CDR3 is 15 residues long. V gave up 3 bases and J gave up 5 bases; unmatched junction bases: 7. In nucleotides, the CDR3 is TGTGCCAGCAGTGAGGGACTAGCTTCGGGTGAGACCCAGTACTTC. This sequence encodes CASSEGLASGETQYF.

The chain's CDR3 is CATSSKALAGVSDTQYF. The CDR3 DNA is TGTGCCACCAGTTCTAAGGCACTAGCGGGAGTTTCAGATACGCAGTATTTT. The gene calls are TRBV15 and TRBJ2-3; TRBD2 agrees at 11 bases. V trimming: 6 bases; J trimming: 4 bases; junction bases outside the gene matches: 12. CDR3 length: 17 residues. CDR1 and CDR2 from the germline V gene are LNHNV and YYDKDF (reference sequence).

The chain employs TRBV11-2 and TRBJ2-7, with D maybe TRBD1 (6 bases). Between the trimmed V and J ends, which lost 5 bases and 2 bases, there was a span of 13 bases. From germline, CDR1 is SGHAT and CDR2 FQNNGV. The CDR3 covers 14 residues. Here the CDR3 reads CASSPWTAPYEQYF. CDR3 bases: TGTGCCAGCAGCCCCTGGACAGCCCCCTACGAGCAGTACTTC. Filled out from reference TRBV11-2 and TRBJ2-7, the complete variable domain reads EAGVAQSPRYKIIEKRQSVAFWCNPISGHATLYWYQQILGQGPKLLIQFQNNGVVDDSQLPKDRFSAERLKGVDSTLKIQPAKLEDSAVYLCASSPWTAPYEQYFGPGTRLTVT.

The chain employs TRBV14 and TRBJ2-7, with a weak D call TRBD1 (6 bases). From germline, CDR1 is SGHDN and CDR2 FVKESK. The CDR3 spans 16 residues. Trimming stripped 4 bases from V and 5 bases from J, with 21 bases between. CDR3 loop: CASSPEGRQGPNEQYF. The CDR3, as DNA: TGTGCCAGCAGCCCAGAAGGCCGTCAGGGGCCTAACGAGCAGTACTTC.

The J gene is TRBJ1-2, the V gene TRBV19; D unresolved. Trimming shortened V by 8 bases and J by 0 bases, and 25 bases separated the two germline ends. Germline CDR1 reads LNHDA; CDR2 reads SQIVND (reference sequence). CDR3 length equals 18 residues. The CDR3 sequence is CASLGWAAGGESNYGYTF. DNA for the CDR3: TGTGCCAGTCTCGGTTGGGCCGCCGGCGGGGAATCTAACTATGGCTACACCTTC.

The chain carries TRBV30 and TRBJ1-5; TRBD1 might be the D (6 bases). Germline loops: CDR1 GTSNPN, CDR2 SVGIG (reference sequence). Trimming took 0 bases from V and 5 from J, leaving 11 bases between them. The CDR3 covers 14 residues. CDR3 protein: CAWSVKGGHQPQHF. CDR3 sequence (DNA): TGTGCCTGGAGTGTCAAGGGGGGGCATCAGCCCCAGCATTTT.

The chain combines TRBV9 with TRBJ2-7; 7 nucleotides align to TRBD1. The CDR3 runs to 13 residues. V lost 3 bases and J lost 1; bases outside the gene matches: 1. CDR1 and CDR2 (germline): SGDLS, YYNGEE. CDR3 protein: CASSGQGSYEQYF. For the CDR3, the DNA is TGTGCCAGCAGCGGACAGGGATCCTACGAGCAGTACTTC.

This clone was observed a few times. The V gene is TRBV4-2, the J gene TRBJ1-2; D unclear. From germline, CDR1 is LGHNA and CDR2 YNFKEQ. The V end was cut by 0 bases, the J end by 7 bases, with 12 bases between. The CDR3 has 14 residues. The CDR3 sequence is CASSQESGAGGYTF. The CDR3 DNA sequence: TGTGCCAGCAGCCAAGAAAGCGGCGCCGGTGGCTACACCTTC.

This sequence joins TRBV7-9 and TRBJ2-7, with 7 nucleotides matching TRBD1. Trimming took 0 bases from V and 2 from J; bases not matched to a gene: 10. Germline V gene lookup returns CDR1 SEHNR and CDR2 FQNEAQ (reference sequence). The CDR3 loop spans 17 amino acids. CDR3 in DNA: TGTGCCAGCAGCTTAGCTGGTCCCCAGGGGGTCACCTACGAGCAGTACTTC. Residues: CASSLAGPQGVTYEQYF.

The genes are TRBV30 and TRBJ2-7; 8 nucleotides align to TRBD1. The CDR3 has 14 amino acids. Unmatched junction bases numbered 8, after V lost 2 bases and J lost 5 bases. Germline-derived CDR1 and CDR2 are GTSNPN and SVGIG (reference sequence). The CDR3 protein is CAWSIGTGIHEQYF. In DNA form, the CDR3 reads TGTGCCTGGAGTATCGGGACAGGTATCCACGAGCAGTACTTC.

J is TRBJ2-2 and V is TRBV2; 10 bases match TRBD2. With V trimmed by 10 bases and J by 6 bases, 8 bases remained unmatched. The CDR3 loop spans 14 amino acids. CDR1 is SNHLY, CDR2 FYNNEI, per germline. CDR3: CATSSGRFAGELFF. CDR3 DNA sequence: TGTGCCACCTCTAGCGGGAGATTTGCCGGGGAGCTGTTTTTT.

The chain combines TRBV5-4 with TRBJ2-7; 9 bases map to TRBD2. CDR1 and CDR2 (germline): SGHNT, YYREEE (reference sequence). The CDR3 contains 17 residues. Trimming at V came to 3 bases and at J to 5 bases, leaving 15 bases not matched to a gene. CDR3 region: CASSSTKSGTSRNEQYF. DNA of the CDR3: TGTGCCAGCAGCTCAACGAAATCCGGGACTAGCAGGAACGAGCAGTACTTC.